The 19 T cell receptor beta chains below all came from one sample that was sequenced in a study of cytomegalovirus exposure and HLA in healthy donors. The PCR contained 60 Vbeta and 13 Jbeta primers. Produced via immunoSEQ multiplex PCR; TCRdb's table is partial and in-frame only. The sample carries under 95,000 clones, 7.5% to 8.5% recorded once. Sequencing was carried out using PBMCs. The receptor set was obtained from a man over 45 in good health and CMV-seronegative.

The chain is built from TRBV15 and TRBJ2-1; the D gene is possibly TRBD2 (6 bases). The CDR3 has 16 amino acids. From germline, CDR1 is LNHNV and CDR2 YYDKDF (reference sequence). Trimming stripped 5 bases from V and 7 bases from J, with 21 bases between. The CDR3 protein is CATSRRGWGGVNEQFF. The CDR3 DNA sequence: TGTGCCACCAGCCGCCGCGGGTGGGGCGGGGTGAATGAGCAGTTCTTC. The variable domain in full, with the rest retrieved from reference TRBV15 and TRBJ2-1, is DAMVIQNPRYQVTQFGKPVTLSCSQTLNHNVMYWYQQKSSQAPKLLFHYYDKDFNNEADTPDNFQSRRPNTSFCFLDIRSPGLGDTAMYLCATSRRGWGGVNEQFFGPGTRLTVL.

V and J are TRBV11-2 and TRBJ2-7, with 10 bases fitting TRBD2. Germline CDR1 reads SGHAT; CDR2 reads FQNNGV. The V gene end was trimmed by 6 bases and the J gene end by 1 base; junction bases not matched to a gene: 18. The CDR3 is 19 residues long. In DNA, the CDR3 is TGTGCCAGCAGGGGACTTTGGGCTAGCGGGAGCCGATCATCCTACGAGCAGTACTTC. Protein sequence: CASRGLWASGSRSSYEQYF.

This clone appeared a few times. The same CDR3 also results from other DNA sequences found in this sample. This chain connects TRBV2 to TRBJ2-3; the D gene is possibly TRBD2 (7 bases). Germline lookup yields CDR1 SNHLY and CDR2 FYNNEI. Trimming shortened V by 2 bases and J by 8 bases, and 17 bases separated the two germline ends. This CDR3 contains 15 residues. The CDR3 loop is CASSEFRGARSTQYF. Here the CDR3 DNA reads TGTGCCAGCAGTGAATTTCGGGGGGCCAGGAGTACGCAGTATTTT.

The rearrangement uses TRBV19 and TRBJ1-2; tentatively, D is TRBD1 (5 bases). Trimming stripped 4 bases from V and 1 base from J, with 7 bases between. Germline V gene sequence: CDR1 LNHDA, CDR2 SQIVND (reference sequence). The length of the CDR3 is 13 residues. The CDR3 spells CASSRGLNYGYTF. In DNA form, the CDR3 reads TGTGCCAGTAGTAGGGGACTTAACTATGGCTACACCTTC.

The chain links TRBV7-6 to TRBJ1-1; D gene unclear. CDR1 and CDR2 from the germline V gene are SGHVS and FNYEAQ. The CDR3 loop spans 13 amino acids. Trimming cost V 5 bases and J 1 base, with 8 bases left between them. The CDR3 DNA reads as TGTGCCAGCAGCGTCGACACGAACACTGAAGCTTTCTTT. Its translation: CASSVDTNTEAFF.

This clone was found a few times. The chain couples TRBV6-5 to TRBJ1-2, with a possible D match to TRBD1 (5 bases). With 6 bases removed from V and 7 bases from J, the gap between germline ends came to 18 bases. The V gene's germline CDR1 is MNHEY and CDR2 SVGAGI. The CDR3 covers 14 residues. The CDR3 DNA sequence: TGTGCCAGCAGCCTTCGGGTCTCGGGGGGTGGCTACACCTTC. Its protein is CASSLRVSGGGYTF.

This clone occurred a few times. The rearrangement uses TRBV5-1 and TRBJ2-2; TRBD1 agrees at 7 bases. This CDR3 region has 15 residues. V lost 2 bases and J lost 4; bases outside the gene matches: 5. Germline values: CDR1 SGHRS, CDR2 YFSETQ. Written as DNA, the CDR3 is TGCGCCAGCAGCTTAGAGGCAGGGGGCACCGGGGAGCTGTTTTTT. It translates to CASSLEAGGTGELFF.

This chain joins TRBV6-5 and TRBJ1-1; possibly TRBD1 for D (6 bases). Germline loops: CDR1 MNHEY, CDR2 SVGAGI. Trimming cost V 4 bases and J 1 base, with 10 bases left between them. The CDR3 is made up of 14 amino acids. The CDR3 coding sequence is TGTGCCAGCAGTTCCCCAGGGGAGAACACTGAAGCTTTCTTT. It translates to CASSSPGENTEAFF.

This clone was found a few times. The CDR3 carries no conserved terminal phenylalanine or tryptophan, so it likely arises from a read error. The genes are TRBV6-5 and TRBJ1-6; 9 positions match TRBD1. Trimming removed 0 bases from V and 7 bases from J; junction bases left unmatched: 1. The CDR3 runs to 15 residues. The germline V gene encodes CDR1 MNHEY and CDR2 SVGAGI. The CDR3 is CASSYSGQGNSPLHV. CDR3 in DNA: TGTGCCAGCAGTTACTCAGGACAGGGGAATTCACCCCTCCACGTT.

This clone has only a few counts. This chain connects TRBV28 to TRBJ1-5, with D uncertain. CDR1 and CDR2 (germline): MDHEN, SYDVKM. V lost 2 bases and J lost 3, with 8 bases in between. CDR3 length: 14 residues. The CDR3 region is CASSLDRYNQPQHF. In DNA form, the CDR3 reads TGTGCCAGCAGTTTAGATAGATACAATCAGCCCCAGCATTTT.

The chain carries TRBV6-1 and TRBJ2-1; TRBD1 might be the D (5 bases). V gave up 0 bases and J gave up 2 bases, with 17 bases separating them. Germline CDR1 is MNHNS and CDR2 is SASEGT. This CDR3 is built from 18 residues. In nucleotides, the CDR3 is TGTGCCAGCAGTGAAGCTTGGGGCGCACTCTTAACCTACAATGAGCAGTTCTTC. As protein: CASSEAWGALLTYNEQFF.

The V and J genes are TRBV7-2 and TRBJ2-5, with 9 bases identical to TRBD1. The germline CDR1 and CDR2 sequences are SGHTA and FQGNSA. The CDR3 loop spans 19 amino acids. V shed 1 base, J shed 4 bases, and the junction held 16 bases outside the gene matches. The DNA of the CDR3 is TGTGCCAGCAGCTTAGTGGAGGCGGGACAGGGTTTCGAGGGAGAGACCCAGTACTTC. The encoded protein is CASSLVEAGQGFEGETQYF.

This clone showed up just a few times. CDR3 sequence: CASSGEGGEQYF. CDR3 sequence (DNA): TGTGCCAGCAGTGGGGAGGGCGGGGAGCAGTACTTC. The chain carries TRBV2 and TRBJ2-5, with 7 bases aligning to TRBD2. CDR3 length: 12 amino acids. The germline gives CDR1 SNHLY, CDR2 FYNNEI. V was pared by 4 bases and J by 11 bases, with 7 bases of the junction left unmatched. Full variable domain (remainder filled in from reference TRBV2 and TRBJ2-5): EPEVTQTPSHQVTQMGQEVILRCVPISNHLYFYWYRQILGQKVEFLVSFYNNEISEKSEIFDDQFSVERPDGSNFTLKIRSTKLEDSAMYFCASSGEGGEQYFGPGTRLLVL.

This clone was seen more than once but under ten times. The V and J genes are TRBV2 and TRBJ1-2; maybe TRBD1 (6 bases). The CDR3 is made up of 14 amino acids. Trimming took 7 bases from V and 2 from J, leaving 14 bases between them. CDR1 and CDR2 (germline): SNHLY, FYNNEI. The CDR3 DNA reads TGTGCCAGCATCCTACAGGGTTCCAACTATGGCTACACCTTC. Translation: CASILQGSNYGYTF.

V usage is TRBV4-1 and J usage is TRBJ2-2; TRBD2 agrees at 8 bases. Trimming took 2 bases from V and 3 from J; bases not matched to a gene: 8. The CDR3 is 17 residues long. Per the germline V gene, CDR1 is MGHRA and CDR2 is YSYEKL. CDR3: CASSQRPAGEHTGELFF. CDR3 in DNA: TGCGCCAGCAGCCAACGCCCAGCGGGGGAACACACCGGGGAGCTGTTTTTT.

This sequence joins TRBV4-1 and TRBJ2-7, with 11 nucleotides matching TRBD2. The CDR3 is 15 residues long. Germline assignment: CDR1 MGHRA and CDR2 YSYEKL. V lost 0 bases to trimming and J lost 4 bases; unmatched junction nucleotides: 2. The CDR3 DNA is TGCGCCAGCAGCCAAGAGGGACTAGCGGTATACGAGCAGTACTTC. It specifies CASSQEGLAVYEQYF.

In its sample, this clone was seen a few times. The rearrangement uses TRBV9 and TRBJ2-7; a weak D match, TRBD2 (6 bases). V was trimmed by 0 bases and J by 6 bases, leaving 10 bases between them. The germline V gene encodes CDR1 SGDLS and CDR2 YYNGEE. The CDR3 runs to 13 residues. DNA of the CDR3: TGTGCCAGCAGCGTAGACGGAGGGCGCGAGCAGTACTTC. It specifies CASSVDGGREQYF.

J is TRBJ1-2 and V is TRBV10-3; D might be TRBD1 (6 bases). The CDR3 extends over 14 amino acids. The germline V gene encodes CDR1 ENHRY and CDR2 SYGVKD. Deletions cut 2 bases from V and 5 bases from J, with 12 bases between. The CDR3 spells CAISEGTSSYGYTF. Written as DNA, the CDR3 is TGTGCCATCAGTGAGGGGACAAGCTCGTATGGCTACACCTTC.

The chain employs TRBV5-8 and TRBJ1-4, with 12 bases matching TRBD1. Trimming at V came to 2 bases and at J to 6 bases, leaving 2 bases not matched to a gene. Germline V gives CDR1 SGHTS, CDR2 YDEGEE. The CDR3 has 15 amino acids. The CDR3 DNA reads as TGTGCCAGCAGCTTAGGGACAGGGGGCGATGAAAAACTGTTTTTT. Translation gives CASSLGTGGDEKLFF.